This T cell receptor beta chain was identified in a study of beta chain features in type 1 diabetes. Overall study context: Patient and healthy donor groups were alike in age, gender and cell yields. Across the samples, 90 million to 120 million sorted cells were examined in total. General observations from the study: TCRB CDR3 length was moderately but significantly reduced in all four CD4+ subsets of Type 1 diabetes patients. Researchers caution that PCR might favor shorter templates, equally among patients and controls. At VDJ recombination sites, type 1 diabetes patients had fewer insertions and more deleted nucleotides.

A remark on this clone: What it binds is not known. The sample contains more than one DNA sequence encoding this CDR3.

Expressed TCRB transcripts were sequenced because the isolated RNA had all been reverse transcribed beforehand. Clones were sequenced by immunoSEQ multiplex PCR, and TCRdb holds only the in-frame ones, with some missing. Among 300,000 to 350,000 clones, approximately 13% were seen once, and the ten largest hold roughly 0.016%. The germline V and J ends were trimmed by 5 bases and 4 bases, with 12 bases remaining between them. The CDR3 is 14 amino acids. Looked up from germline, CDR1 is LNHDA and CDR2 is SQIVND (reference sequence). The sequencing input was naive CD4+ T cells from blood. The chain carries TRBV19 and TRBJ1-5, with a possible D match to TRBD1 (5 bases). The clonotype was recovered from a woman aged 18-29 years with type 1 diabetes. CDR3 residues: CASSPRQGNQPQHF. In DNA, the CDR3 is TGTGCCAGTAGTCCCCGCCAGGGAAATCAGCCCCAGCATTTT.